Listed below are T cell receptor beta chains from one sample, sequenced in a study of cytomegalovirus exposure and HLA in healthy donors. Some clones are missing from TCRdb's copy, which holds only in-frame ones; the method was immunoSEQ multiplex PCR. The table records around 150,000 clones, approximately 85% of them present only once. Sequenced: PBMCs. The receptors shown here come from a man between 18 and 35 years old in good health and CMV-seropositive. The CDR3 runs from the conserved cysteine through the conserved F or W. Fields, in order: D gene, clone size, J gene, V gene, CDR3 DNA, CDR3 protein. The D gene is left open where the match is weak. Some rows have no size entry. The others give once, few or many, or a class for an expanded clone.

TRBD1	few	TRBJ2-7	TRBV7-9	TGTTCCAGCAGCTCGACAGGGGGTCAACTGGGCTACGAGCAGTACTTC	CSSSSTGGQLGYEQYF
.	.	TRBJ1-2	TRBV7-9	TGTGCCAGCAGCTTTCGGAACGGGGGGAACTATGGCTACACCTTC	CASSFRNGGNYGYTF
.	.	TRBJ2-7	TRBV7-2	TGTGCCAGCAGCGCGGGGGCGACTTTATACGAGCAGTACTTC	CASSAGATLYEQYF
.	.	TRBJ2-1	TRBV5-1	TGCGCCATCCCCTCGGGGAGCGATGGGAATGAGCAGTTCTTC	CAIPSGSDGNEQFF
.	few	TRBJ1-1	TRBV27	TGTGCCAGCAGGGGGGGGCTAGTGAACACTGAAGCTTTCTTT	CASRGGLVNTEAFF
TRBD2	once	TRBJ2-3	TRBV9	TGTGCCAGCAGCCCCCGGGGGGGCCGCAACACAGATACGCAGTATTTT	CASSPRGGRNTDTQYF
TRBD1	.	TRBJ1-2	TRBV7-2	TGTGCCAGCAGCTTGGACAGGGCTAATGGCTACACCTTC	CASSLDRANGYTF
TRBD1	.	TRBJ2-3	TRBV28	TGTGCCAGCAGTTTGATAGGACAGGGGACAGATACGCAGTATTTT	CASSLIGQGTDTQYF
.	once	TRBJ2-5	TRBV2	TGTGCCAGCAGAACACAGGTGCCAGCGGAGACCCAGTACTTC	CASRTQVPAETQYF
.	.	TRBJ2-5	TRBV11-2	TGTGCCAGCAGCTTCGGGGAAGAAGAGACCCAGTACTTC	CASSFGEEETQYF
.	.	TRBJ2-1	TRBV6-4	TGTGCCAGCAGCCACCTCCGGACCGGAGGGGATGAGCAGTTCTTC	CASSHLRTGGDEQFF
TRBD1	.	TRBJ2-7	TRBV4-3	TGCGCCAGCAGCCAGCTGGACAGGGCGGGATACGAGCAGTACTTC	CASSQLDRAGYEQYF
.	.	TRBJ1-4	TRBV4-2	TGTGCCAGCAGCCAAGTTGGGACACCAACTAATGAAAAACTGTTTTTT	CASSQVGTPTNEKLFF
.	.	TRBJ2-5	TRBV18	TGTGCCAGCTCGGGAGCGGGCCAAGAGACCCAGTACTTC	CASSGAGQETQYF
.	.	TRBJ2-7	TRBV6-5	TGTGCCAGCAGTTCCCGCGTGAGCGGGTCATCCTACGAGCAGTACTTC	CASSSRVSGSSYEQYF
.	.	TRBJ2-7	TRBV19	TGTGCCAGTAGTATATTGGGGACAAGTTACGAGCAGTACTTC	CASSILGTSYEQYF
TRBD1	.	TRBJ2-1	TRBV9	TGTGCCTTTGACAGGGGAGTAAATGAGCAGTTCTTC	CAFDRGVNEQFF
.	.	TRBJ1-2	TRBV21-1	TGTGCCAGCAGCATACCAATCGGGACAGGGCAAAGTGGCTACACCTTC	CASSIPIGTGQSGYTF
.	.	TRBJ1-3	TRBV11-2	TGTGCCAGCAGCATCACGGGTCTTGGAAACACCATATATTTT	CASSITGLGNTIYF
TRBD1	.	TRBJ2-2	TRBV5-1	TGCGCCAGCAGCCAGGGGACAGCGAACACCGGGGAGCTGTTTTTT	CASSQGTANTGELFF
.	.	TRBJ1-4	TRBV18	TGTGCCAGCTCACCACTCGCAACTAATGAAAAACTGTTTTTT	CASSPLATNEKLFF
TRBD1	.	TRBJ1-5	TRBV19	TGTGCCACTCAGCTCCTACAGGGGAAGGGTCAGCCCCAGCATTTT	CATQLLQGKGQPQHF
.	.	TRBJ2-3	TRBV6-4	TGTGCCAGCAGCACCACGCCTAGCGCCGATACGCAGTATTTT	CASSTTPSADTQYF
.	.	TRBJ2-6	TRBV5-1	TGCGCCAGCAGCTTGGATCCCCGCTCTGGGGCCAACGTCCTGACTTTC	CASSLDPRSGANVLTF
.	.	TRBJ2-2	TRBV5-8	TGTGCCAGCAGCTTGGCCGGTGGAACGGGCACCGGGGAGCTGTTTTTT	CASSLAGGTGTGELFF
.	.	TRBJ1-1	TRBV7-9	TGTGCCAGCAGCTTAGAACAGGGCGTGAACACTGAAGCTTTCTTT	CASSLEQGVNTEAFF
TRBD1	.	TRBJ1-6	TRBV28	TGTGCCAGCATCCAGACAGGGAAAGGTTCACCCCTCCACTTT	CASIQTGKGSPLHF
.	.	TRBJ2-3	TRBV5-6	TGTGCCAGCAGCTCGGTGGGGCCCACAGATACGCAGTATTTT	CASSSVGPTDTQYF
.	once	TRBJ2-5	TRBV7-2	TGTGCCAGCAGCTCGACAGGAAGACAAGAGACCCAGTACTTC	CASSSTGRQETQYF
TRBD1	few	TRBJ1-1	TRBV30	TGTGCCTGGAGTGTACTGACAGGGATGAACACTGAAGCTTTCTTT	CAWSVLTGMNTEAFF
.	.	TRBJ2-5	TRBV18	TGTGCCAGCTCACCACCTGAGGGTCCGGAGACCCAGTACTTC	CASSPPEGPETQYF
.	once	TRBJ2-7	TRBV5-1	TGCGCCAGCAGCTTGGAAGCAGGCAGATCCTACGAGCAGTACTTC	CASSLEAGRSYEQYF
.	.	TRBJ1-4	TRBV27	TGTGCCAGCAGTGTCGACAGTAATGAAAAACTGTTTTTT	CASSVDSNEKLFF
.	.	TRBJ1-2	TRBV28	TGTGCCAGCAGTCACCCGGGGGACCTAATCTATGGCTACACCTTC	CASSHPGDLIYGYTF
TRBD1	.	TRBJ2-3	TRBV2	TGTGCCAGAGCCGGGACAGTGACTGATACGCAGTATTTT	CARAGTVTDTQYF
TRBD2	.	TRBJ2-5	TRBV15	TGTGCCACCAGCCCCGGGACTAGCGGGGGGCAAGAGACCCAGTACTTC	CATSPGTSGGQETQYF
.	.	TRBJ2-7	TRBV7-9	TGTGCCAGCAGCTTCGAGTTGTCTGGCGAGCAGTACTTC	CASSFELSGEQYF
.	few	TRBJ2-3	TRBV7-9	TGTGCCAGCAGAGAGGGCGGGTTCACAGATACGCAGTATTTT	CASREGGFTDTQYF
TRBD1	.	TRBJ2-4	TRBV11-3	TGTGCCAGCAGCCCAGGACAGGGGAATGACATTCAGTACTTT	CASSPGQGNDIQYF
.	.	TRBJ1-6	TRBV6-5	TGTGCCAGCAGTTGGGCGACAGTTGGGAATTCACCCCTCCACTTT	CASSWATVGNSPLHF
.	.	TRBJ2-6	TRBV6-5	TGTGCCAGCAGCGAACAGGTCGGAGGGGCCAACGGCCTGACTTTC	CASSEQVGGANGLTF
.	.	TRBJ1-1	TRBV2	TGTGCCAGCAGCCCATGGCAGATGAACACTGAAGCTTTCTTT	CASSPWQMNTEAFF
TRBD1	.	TRBJ1-1	TRBV25-1	TGTGCCAGCAGCCCAAATGGAAACAGGGGGCTTACTGAAGCTTTCTTT	CASSPNGNRGLTEAFF
.	.	TRBJ1-3	TRBV6-5	TGTGCCAGCAGTTACAGCCCGCGCTCTGGAAACACCATATATTTT	CASSYSPRSGNTIYF
TRBD1	few	TRBJ1-2	TRBV5-6	TGTGCCAGCAGCTTCGGGACAGGGGGCGGGGATGGCTACACCTTC	CASSFGTGGGDGYTF
.	.	TRBJ1-1	TRBV4-1	TGCGCCAGCAGCCAAGTAGATAAAAGGGGCACTGAAGCTTTCTTT	CASSQVDKRGTEAFF
.	.	TRBJ2-7	TRBV5-4	TGTGCCAGCAGCTTGTTCGGCAGGGTATTCGAGCAGTACTTC	CASSLFGRVFEQYF
TRBD2	.	TRBJ2-1	TRBV7-2	TGTGCCAGCAGCCCCCGGGGGGTTGACAATGAGCAGTTCTTC	CASSPRGVDNEQFF